Following are 2 T cell receptor beta chains from one sample sequenced in a study of blood T cell repertoires in COVID-19. The data were produced by immunoSEQ multiplex PCR, yet TCRdb's version contains in-frame clones alone and is incomplete. The table includes 200,000 to 250,000 clones, more than 80% detected once. The source material was peripheral blood. These receptors were obtained from a woman of 80 years or more with COVID-19, enrolled during active disease.

This clone has a handful of counts. The gene calls are TRBV5-4 and TRBJ1-2; the D gene is possibly TRBD1 (5 bases). Trimming took off 4 bases at V and 4 bases at J, with 11 bases between the two ends. Germline CDR1 is SGHNT and CDR2 is YYREEE (reference sequence). The CDR3 is 13 amino acids. The CDR3, as DNA: TGTGCCAGCAGCGCGGGACGGCTCTATGGCTACACCTTC. Translated, it gives CASSAGRLYGYTF.

The rearrangement joins TRBV7-2 to TRBJ1-1; D remains unclear. The CDR3 covers 14 residues. The V end was cut by 3 bases, the J end by 0 bases, with 8 bases between. Germline CDR1 reads SGHTA; CDR2 reads FQGNSA. CDR3 loop: CASSFPQMNTEAFF. CDR3 sequence (DNA): TGTGCCAGCAGCTTCCCACAGATGAACACTGAAGCTTTCTTT.